These 8 T cell receptor beta chains were all obtained from the same sample, sequenced in a study of response to subunit inactivated influenza vaccine. TCRdb called the RT-PCR reads again in MiXCR, with one record for every CDR3 protein. This sample has approximately 500,000 distinct CDR3 sequences, with approximately 14% found just once. The sample here was PBMCs from blood, taken about 12 days after vaccination. These receptor sequences come from a man in his fifties who received an inactivated influenza vaccine.

The chain couples TRBV30 to TRBJ2-3; TRBD1 aligns across 7 bases. Germline lookup yields CDR1 GTSNPN and CDR2 SVGIG (reference sequence). The CDR3 contains 15 residues. V shed 0 bases, J shed 2 bases, and the junction held 5 bases outside the gene matches. CDR3 nucleotide sequence: TGTGCCTGGAGTGTCAGGGACAGAAACACAGATACGCAGTATTTT. Its protein is CAWSVRDRNTDTQYF.

The J gene is TRBJ2-7, the V gene TRBV25-1; D unresolved. The CDR3 is made up of 13 amino acids. Germline V lookup: CDR1 MGHDK, CDR2 SYGVNS. V gave up 4 bases and J gave up 2 bases, with 9 bases separating them. The CDR3: CASSGGNTYEQYF. Written as DNA, the CDR3 is TGTGCCAGCAGTGGGGGAAATACCTACGAGCAGTACTTC.

V and J are TRBV6-2 or TRBV6-3 and TRBJ2-2; 11 bases align to TRBD2. Unmatched junction bases numbered 1, after V lost 0 bases and J lost 7 bases. Germline CDR1 and CDR2: MNHEY and SVGEGT. The CDR3 is 15 amino acids. The CDR3 sequence: CASSYSGLAGGELFF. DNA of the CDR3: TGTGCCAGCAGTTACTCAGGACTAGCGGGCGGGGAGCTGTTTTTT.

In this sample, this clonotype turned up a few times. This rearrangement joins TRBV20-1 to TRBJ2-1; D perhaps matches TRBD2 (5 bases). Germline assignment: CDR1 DFQATT and CDR2 SNEGSKA (reference sequence). This CDR3 is 14 amino acids long. V dropped 3 bases and J dropped 1 base, with 10 bases sitting between them. The CDR3: CSARAGPSYNEQFF. In nucleotides, the CDR3 is TGCAGTGCTAGGGCGGGCCCTTCCTACAATGAGCAGTTCTTC.

This clonotype was picked up a small number of times. CDR3 sequence (DNA): TGCAGTGCTAGCGACTTGGGGTACGAGCAGTACTTC. It encodes CSASDLGYEQYF. The J gene is TRBJ2-7, the V gene TRBV20-1; unclear D gene. Germline CDR1 is DFQATT and CDR2 is SNEGSKA (reference sequence). V was clipped by 3 bases and J by 4 bases, with 10 bases between them. This CDR3 region has 12 residues.

This clonotype has more than one count but fewer than ten. The gene calls are TRBV10-3 and TRBJ2-5; 9 bases agree with TRBD1. Trimming took 10 bases from V and 2 from J; bases not matched to a gene: 5. The CDR3 loop spans 13 amino acids. CDR1 is ENHRY, CDR2 SYGVKD, per germline. This CDR3 reads CATGQGYQETQYF. CDR3 DNA: TGTGCCACCGGACAGGGGTATCAAGAGACCCAGTACTTC.

This clonotype came up a few times. The genes are TRBV20-1 and TRBJ1-2, with D tentatively TRBD1 (6 bases). The CDR3 spans 14 residues. The germline CDR1 and CDR2 sequences are DFQATT and SNEGSKA (reference sequence). Between the trimmed V and J ends, which lost 6 bases and 5 bases, there was a span of 19 bases. CDR3 sequence: CSALNPVQGYGYTF. CDR3 DNA sequence: TGCAGTGCCCTAAACCCCGTACAGGGTTATGGCTACACCTTC.

Only a few counts were recorded for this clonotype. V usage is TRBV20-1 and J usage is TRBJ2-1, with 7 bases that match TRBD2. V shed 2 bases, J shed 6 bases, and the junction held 4 bases outside the gene matches. The CDR3 is 13 amino acids. Germline lookup yields CDR1 DFQATT and CDR2 SNEGSKA (reference sequence). This chain's CDR3 is CSARSGGLNEQFF. DNA for the CDR3: TGCAGTGCTAGATCGGGGGGTCTCAATGAGCAGTTCTTC.